This T cell receptor beta chain was sequenced in a study of T cell responses to AZD1222 COVID-19 vaccine. General study results and limits: Distributed over spike, vaccine-associated CD4 TCRs predominated at 160-218 and 743-854.

Some clones are missing from TCRdb's copy, which holds only in-frame ones; the method was immunoSEQ multiplex PCR. The top ten hold roughly 4.3% of the sample, which has 80,000 or so clones, under 95% seen once. As to this clone: Antigen specificity is unknown.

This material consisted of peripheral blood, taken on day 0 of MenACWY control vaccination. This clonotype originated in an adult in good health.

In DNA, the CDR3 is TGTGCCAGCAGTTCTCCTGGAAACACCATATATTTT. This encodes CASSSPGNTIYF. This sequence joins TRBV28 and TRBJ1-3; no definite D call. V was pared by 4 bases and J by 2 bases, with 3 bases between. Germline V gene data show CDR1 as MDHEN and CDR2 as SYDVKM. This CDR3 is 12 amino acids long.